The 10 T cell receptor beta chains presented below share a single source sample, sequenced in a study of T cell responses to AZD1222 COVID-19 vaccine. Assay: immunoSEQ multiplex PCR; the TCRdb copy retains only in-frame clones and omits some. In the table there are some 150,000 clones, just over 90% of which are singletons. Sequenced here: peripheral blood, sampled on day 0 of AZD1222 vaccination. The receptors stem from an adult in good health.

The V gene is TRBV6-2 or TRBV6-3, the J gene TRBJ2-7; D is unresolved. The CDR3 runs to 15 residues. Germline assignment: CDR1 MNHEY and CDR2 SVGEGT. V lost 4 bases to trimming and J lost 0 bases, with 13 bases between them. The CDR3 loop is CASSSHASSSYEQYF. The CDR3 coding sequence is TGTGCCAGCAGTTCACACGCCTCTAGCTCCTACGAGCAGTACTTC.

CDR3 coding DNA: TGTGCCAGCTCACCACAACGGGGAAGGGACACTGAAGCTTTCTTT. Translated: CASSPQRGRDTEAFF. The chain employs TRBV18 and TRBJ1-1; no definite D call. Germline values: CDR1 KGHSH, CDR2 LQKENI. CDR3 length: 15 residues. V was pared by 1 base and J by 3 bases, with 12 bases between.

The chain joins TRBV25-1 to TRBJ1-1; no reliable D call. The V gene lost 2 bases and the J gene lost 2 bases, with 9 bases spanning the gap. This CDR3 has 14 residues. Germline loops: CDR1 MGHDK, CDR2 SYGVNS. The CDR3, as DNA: TGTGCCAGCAGTGAAGACTGGGGAAACACTGAAGCTTTCTTT. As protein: CASSEDWGNTEAFF.

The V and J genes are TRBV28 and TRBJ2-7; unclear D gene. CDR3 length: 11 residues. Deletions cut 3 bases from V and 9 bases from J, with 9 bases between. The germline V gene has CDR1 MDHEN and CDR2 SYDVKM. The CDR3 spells CASSFLRGQYF. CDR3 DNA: TGTGCCAGCAGTTTCCTACGAGGGCAGTACTTC.

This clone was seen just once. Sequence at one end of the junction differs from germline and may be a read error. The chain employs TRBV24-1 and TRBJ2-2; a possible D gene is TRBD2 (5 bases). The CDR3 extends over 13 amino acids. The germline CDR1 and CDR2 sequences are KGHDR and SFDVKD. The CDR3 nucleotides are TGTGCCACCAGTGCGGGGAACGCCGGGGAGCTGTTTTTT. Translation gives CATSAGNAGELFF.

DNA for the CDR3: TGTGCCAGCCGCCCAACAGGGGGCCGGGACGAGCAGTACTTC. Its protein product is CASRPTGGRDEQYF. The chain carries TRBV7-9 and TRBJ2-7, with 9 nucleotides matching TRBD1. Germline V gives CDR1 SEHNR, CDR2 FQNEAQ (reference sequence). This CDR3 has 14 amino acids. The V gene end was trimmed by 8 bases and the J gene end by 5 bases; junction bases not matched to a gene: 10.

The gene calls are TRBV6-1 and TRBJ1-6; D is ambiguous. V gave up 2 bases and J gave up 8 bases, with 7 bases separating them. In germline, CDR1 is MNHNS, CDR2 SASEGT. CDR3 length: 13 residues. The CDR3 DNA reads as TGTGCCAGCAGTGAAACCGAGGATTCACCCCTCCACTTT. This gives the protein CASSETEDSPLHF.

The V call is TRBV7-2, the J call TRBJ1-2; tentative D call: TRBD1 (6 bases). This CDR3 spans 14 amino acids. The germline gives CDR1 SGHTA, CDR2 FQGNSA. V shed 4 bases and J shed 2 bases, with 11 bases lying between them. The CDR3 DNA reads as TGTGCCAGCAGCTGGCCGGGACACAACTATGGCTACACCTTC. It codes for CASSWPGHNYGYTF.

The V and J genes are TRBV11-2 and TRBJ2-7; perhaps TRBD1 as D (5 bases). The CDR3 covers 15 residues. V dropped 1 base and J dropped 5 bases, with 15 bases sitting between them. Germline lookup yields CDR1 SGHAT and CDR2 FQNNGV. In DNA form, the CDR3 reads TGTGCCAGCAGCTTAGCAGGGCAGGCCGGAAACGAGCAGTACTTC. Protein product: CASSLAGQAGNEQYF.

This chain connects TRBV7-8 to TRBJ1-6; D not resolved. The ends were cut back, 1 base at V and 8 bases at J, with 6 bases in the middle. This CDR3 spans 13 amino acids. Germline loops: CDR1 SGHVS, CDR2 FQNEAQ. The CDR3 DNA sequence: TGTGCCAGCAGCTTAGTAAGAGATTCACCCCTCCACTTT. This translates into CASSLVRDSPLHF.